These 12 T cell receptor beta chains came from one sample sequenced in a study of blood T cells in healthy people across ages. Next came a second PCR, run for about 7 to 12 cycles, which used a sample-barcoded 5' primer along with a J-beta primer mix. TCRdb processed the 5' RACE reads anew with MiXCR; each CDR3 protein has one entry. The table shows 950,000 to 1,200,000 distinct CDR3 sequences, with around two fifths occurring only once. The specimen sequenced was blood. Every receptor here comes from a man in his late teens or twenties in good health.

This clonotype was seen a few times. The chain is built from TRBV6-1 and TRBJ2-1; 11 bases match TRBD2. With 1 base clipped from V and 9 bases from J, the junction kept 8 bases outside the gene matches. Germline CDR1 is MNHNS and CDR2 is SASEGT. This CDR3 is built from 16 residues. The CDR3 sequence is CASSEVNSGGACEQFF. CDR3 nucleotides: TGTGCCAGCAGTGAAGTTAATAGCGGGGGGGCCTGTGAGCAGTTCTTC.

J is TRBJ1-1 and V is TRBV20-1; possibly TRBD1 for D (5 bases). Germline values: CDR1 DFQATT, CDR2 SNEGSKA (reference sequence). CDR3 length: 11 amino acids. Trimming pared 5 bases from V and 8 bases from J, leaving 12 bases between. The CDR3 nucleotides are TGCAGTGCTGGACCCAGGGTCGAAGCTTTCTTT. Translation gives CSAGPRVEAFF.

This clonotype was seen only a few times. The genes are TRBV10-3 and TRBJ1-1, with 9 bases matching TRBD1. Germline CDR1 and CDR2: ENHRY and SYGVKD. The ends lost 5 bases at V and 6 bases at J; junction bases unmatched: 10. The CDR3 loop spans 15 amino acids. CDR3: CAISTGGAERSEAFF. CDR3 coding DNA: TGTGCCATCAGTACAGGGGGCGCCGAGAGGTCTGAAGCTTTCTTT.

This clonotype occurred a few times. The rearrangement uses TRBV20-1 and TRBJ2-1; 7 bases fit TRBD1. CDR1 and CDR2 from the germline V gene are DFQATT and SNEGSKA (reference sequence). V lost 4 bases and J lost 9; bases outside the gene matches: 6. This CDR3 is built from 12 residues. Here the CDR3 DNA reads TGCAGTGCTACCCGACAGGGAGTTGAGCAGTTCTTC. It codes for CSATRQGVEQFF.

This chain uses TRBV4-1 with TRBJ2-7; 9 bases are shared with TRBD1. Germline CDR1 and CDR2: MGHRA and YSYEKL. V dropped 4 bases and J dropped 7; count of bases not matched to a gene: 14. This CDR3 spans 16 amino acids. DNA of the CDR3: TGCGCCAGCAGCCTTCGACCGGGACAGGGATTGGATGAGCAGTACTTC. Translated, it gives CASSLRPGQGLDEQYF.

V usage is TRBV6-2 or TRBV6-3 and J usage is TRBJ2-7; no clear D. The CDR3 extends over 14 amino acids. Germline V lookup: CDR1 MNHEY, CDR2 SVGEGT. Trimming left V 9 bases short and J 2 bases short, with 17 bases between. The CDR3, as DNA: TGTGCCAGTCAGTTACGTGCTTTAACCTACGAGCAGTACTTC. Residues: CASQLRALTYEQYF.

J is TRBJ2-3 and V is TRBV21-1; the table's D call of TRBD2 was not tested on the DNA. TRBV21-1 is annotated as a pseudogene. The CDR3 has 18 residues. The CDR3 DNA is TGTGCCAGCAGCAAAGTGAGCGGGCTAGCGGTGACCACAGATACGCAGTATTTT. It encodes CASSKVSGLAVTTDTQYF.

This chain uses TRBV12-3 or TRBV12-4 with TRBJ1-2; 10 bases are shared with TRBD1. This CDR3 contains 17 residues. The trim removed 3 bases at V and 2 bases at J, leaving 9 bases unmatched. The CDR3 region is CASSFKGQGRENYGYTF. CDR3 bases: TGTGCCAGCAGTTTTAAGGGACAGGGGCGCGAGAACTATGGCTACACCTTC.

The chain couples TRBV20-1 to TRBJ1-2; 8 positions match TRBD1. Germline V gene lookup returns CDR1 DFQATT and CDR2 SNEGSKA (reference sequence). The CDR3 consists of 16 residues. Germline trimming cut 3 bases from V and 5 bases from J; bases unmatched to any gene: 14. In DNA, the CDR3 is TGCAGTGCTAGCGAAGCAGGGGGCGCTTCAGAATATGGCTACACCTTC. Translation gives CSASEAGGASEYGYTF.

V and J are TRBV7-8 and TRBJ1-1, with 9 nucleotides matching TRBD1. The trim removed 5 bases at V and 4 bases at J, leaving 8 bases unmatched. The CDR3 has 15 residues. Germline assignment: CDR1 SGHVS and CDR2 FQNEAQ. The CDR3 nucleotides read TGTGCCAGCAGCCCACAGGGGGCGGAGGCCACTGAAGCTTTCTTT. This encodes CASSPQGAEATEAFF.

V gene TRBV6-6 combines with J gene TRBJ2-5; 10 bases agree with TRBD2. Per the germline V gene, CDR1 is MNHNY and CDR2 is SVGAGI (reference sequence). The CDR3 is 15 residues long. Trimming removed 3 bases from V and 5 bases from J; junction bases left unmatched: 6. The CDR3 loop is CASSYSLTSGETQYF. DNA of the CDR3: TGTGCCAGCAGTTATTCCCTGACTAGCGGGGAGACCCAGTACTTC.

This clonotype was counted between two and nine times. CDR3 DNA sequence: TGTGCCAGCAGCGATCGGACAGGGGCGCTGCCAGGGGAGACCCAGTACTTC. Its protein product is CASSDRTGALPGETQYF. The chain joins TRBV9 to TRBJ2-5; 9 nucleotides agree with TRBD1. The J segment lost 5 bases and the V segment lost 3 bases, leaving 14 bases of the junction unmatched. CDR3 length: 17 residues. CDR1 is SGDLS and CDR2 is YYNGEE in the germline V gene.